What follows are 16 T cell receptor beta chains derived from one specimen sequenced in a study of T cell responses to AZD1222 COVID-19 vaccine. Clones were sequenced by immunoSEQ multiplex PCR, and TCRdb holds only the in-frame ones, with some missing. The table lists about 120,000 clones, approximately 91% of them singletons. The starting material was peripheral blood, obtained on day 0 of AZD1222 vaccination. Every receptor here comes from an adult in good health.

The J gene is TRBJ2-1, the V gene TRBV5-4, with 11 nucleotides matching TRBD2. CDR1 is SGHNT, CDR2 YYREEE, per germline (reference sequence). J gave up 7 bases and V 4 bases, and 7 bases lay outside the gene matches. The CDR3 spans 15 residues. The CDR3 DNA is TGTGCCAGCAGCATATTAGCGGGGGGGCGGAATGAGCAGTTCTTC. Its protein product is CASSILAGGRNEQFF. Full variable domain (rest looked up from reference TRBV5-4 and TRBJ2-1): ETGVTQSPTHLIKTRGQQVTLRCSSQSGHNTVSWYQQALGQGPQFIFQYYREEENGRGNFPPRFSGLQFPNYSSELNVNALELDDSALYLCASSILAGGRNEQFFGPGTRLTVL.

The J gene is TRBJ1-5, the V gene TRBV21-1; TRBD1, the table's D call, was not compared with the DNA. TRBV21-1 is marked as a pseudogene. This CDR3 comprises 16 residues. The CDR3 coding sequence is TGTGCCAGCAGCAAATGGACAGTGCCGAGCAATCAGCCCCAGCATTTT. It encodes CASSKWTVPSNQPQHF.

V usage is TRBV7-3 and J usage is TRBJ1-2; D is ambiguous. The CDR3 covers 14 residues. Deletions cut 6 bases from V and 3 bases from J, with 14 bases between. In germline, CDR1 is SGHTA, CDR2 FQGTGA. The CDR3 spells CASSLMPGDYGYTF. In nucleotides, the CDR3 is TGTGCCAGCAGTTTGATGCCCGGGGACTATGGCTACACCTTC.

In this sample, this clone turned up once. The chain carries TRBV7-9 and TRBJ1-1, with D unclear. The germline V and J ends were trimmed by 2 bases and 0 bases, with 7 bases remaining between them. The CDR3 length is 14 residues. CDR1 SEHNR and CDR2 FQNEAQ come from the germline V gene (reference sequence). The CDR3 bases are TGTGCCAGCAGCTTACCCATTATGAACACTGAAGCTTTCTTT. It specifies CASSLPIMNTEAFF. The whole variable domain, remainder taken from reference TRBV7-9 and TRBJ1-1, is DTGVSQNPRHKITKRGQNVTFRCDPISEHNRLYWYRQTLGQGPEFLTYFQNEAQLEKSRLLSDRFSAERPKGSFSTLEIQRTEQGDSAMYLCASSLPIMNTEAFFGQGTRLTVV.

The chain links TRBV30 to TRBJ1-1; 8 bases fit TRBD1. Germline CDR1 is GTSNPN and CDR2 is SVGIG (reference sequence). This CDR3 is 13 amino acids long. Germline trimming cut 0 bases from V and 7 bases from J; bases unmatched to any gene: 4. The CDR3 DNA sequence: TGTGCCTGGAGTGTCAGGGGGCCGGGTGAAGCTTTCTTT. It yields the protein CAWSVRGPGEAFF.

V and J are TRBV19 and TRBJ2-7; 7 bases fit TRBD1. CDR1 is LNHDA and CDR2 is SQIVND in the germline V gene (reference sequence). The V gene end was trimmed by 3 bases and the J gene end by 3 bases; junction bases not matched to a gene: 5. This CDR3 spans 14 amino acids. The CDR3 DNA reads as TGTGCCAGTAGTATCCCGGGACAGAACTACGAGCAGTACTTC. Translating it yields CASSIPGQNYEQYF.

With respect to this clone: In the same sample, other DNA sequences code for this CDR3. The rearrangement links TRBV19 to TRBJ2-2; D may be TRBD1 (6 bases). Per germline, CDR1 LNHDA and CDR2 SQIVND (reference sequence). V was clipped by 4 bases and J by 0 bases, with 9 bases between them. The CDR3 loop spans 15 amino acids. CDR3 nucleotide sequence: TGTGCCAGTAGTACCCGGACAGCGAACACCGGGGAGCTGTTTTTT. Translation: CASSTRTANTGELFF.

The chain combines TRBV19 with TRBJ2-5; no clear D. The CDR3 is 12 residues long. V lost 1 base, J lost 4 bases, and 4 bases lay in between. Germline assignment: CDR1 LNHDA and CDR2 SQIVND (reference sequence). CDR3 amino acids: CASSIGGETQYF. The CDR3 region has the DNA TGTGCCAGTAGTATAGGGGGAGAGACCCAGTACTTC.

The chain recombines TRBV30 with TRBJ2-2, with 7 bases aligning to TRBD1. Looked up from germline, CDR1 is GTSNPN and CDR2 is SVGIG (reference sequence). The V and J ends lost 8 bases and 6 bases, in that order; junction bases with no gene match: 6. This CDR3 has 12 amino acids. The chain's CDR3 is CARSDRPGELFF. In DNA form, the CDR3 reads TGTGCCCGTTCGGACAGGCCCGGGGAGCTGTTTTTT.

The chain links TRBV6-5 to TRBJ2-7; TRBD1 aligns across 9 bases. The germline V gene encodes CDR1 MNHEY and CDR2 SVGAGI. The ends lost 0 bases at V and 12 bases at J; junction bases unmatched: 12. CDR3 size: 15 residues. The chain's CDR3 is CASSYSGTGPGARYF. The CDR3 DNA reads TGTGCCAGCAGTTACTCGGGGACAGGGCCTGGAGCCAGGTACTTC.

The V call is TRBV5-8, the J call TRBJ1-1; TRBD1 matches 7 bases. The V and J ends lost 6 bases and 2 bases, in that order; junction bases with no gene match: 7. Looked up from germline, CDR1 is SGHTS and CDR2 is YDEGEE. This CDR3 spans 14 amino acids. The CDR3 sequence is CASNKDRINTEAFF. The CDR3 DNA follows: TGTGCCAGCAACAAGGACAGGATTAACACTGAAGCTTTCTTT.

The V and J genes are TRBV5-6 and TRBJ1-1, with TRBD1 as a possible D gene (5 bases). The germline CDR1 and CDR2 sequences are SGHDT and YYEEEE. The CDR3 loop spans 14 amino acids. The V end was cut by 2 bases, the J end by 0 bases, with 8 bases between. The CDR3 loop reads CASSLTGLNTEAFF. CDR3 coding DNA: TGTGCCAGCAGCTTAACAGGCTTGAACACTGAAGCTTTCTTT.

J is TRBJ2-7 and V is TRBV4-2; TRBD2 might be the D (6 bases). Trimming took 5 bases from V and 3 from J, leaving 17 bases between them. The CDR3 sequence is 15 residues long. Germline V CDR1 and CDR2: LGHNA, YNFKEQ. CDR3 sequence (DNA): TGTGCCAGCAGCGTCCGGGACTCGGGGAACTACGAGCAGTACTTC. Its protein is CASSVRDSGNYEQYF.

The chain combines TRBV7-9 with TRBJ1-2; D unclear. This CDR3 region has 19 residues. Germline lookup yields CDR1 SEHNR and CDR2 FQNEAQ (reference sequence). V gave up 0 bases and J gave up 5 bases, with 25 bases separating them. In nucleotides, the CDR3 is TGTGCCAGCAGCTTAGCGCGGGCAGGTCCCGAAGCAATCCATTATGGCTACACCTTC. This encodes CASSLARAGPEAIHYGYTF.

The V and J genes are TRBV14 and TRBJ1-2; 8 bases line up with TRBD1. CDR1 is SGHDN, CDR2 FVKESK, per germline. The ends lost 3 bases at V and 4 bases at J; junction bases unmatched: 4. The CDR3 contains 14 residues. The CDR3 DNA reads TGTGCCAGCAGCCAGGACAGGGTGGCCTATGGCTACACCTTC. Its protein product is CASSQDRVAYGYTF.

The chain uses TRBV19 and TRBJ1-2; 9 nucleotides agree with TRBD1. The CDR3 is 14 amino acids. V lost 3 bases and J lost 5; bases outside the gene matches: 4. CDR1 and CDR2 (germline): LNHDA, SQIVND (reference sequence). The CDR3 DNA is TGTGCCAGTAGTATGGGACAGGGTAGTTATGGCTACACCTTC. It yields the protein CASSMGQGSYGYTF.